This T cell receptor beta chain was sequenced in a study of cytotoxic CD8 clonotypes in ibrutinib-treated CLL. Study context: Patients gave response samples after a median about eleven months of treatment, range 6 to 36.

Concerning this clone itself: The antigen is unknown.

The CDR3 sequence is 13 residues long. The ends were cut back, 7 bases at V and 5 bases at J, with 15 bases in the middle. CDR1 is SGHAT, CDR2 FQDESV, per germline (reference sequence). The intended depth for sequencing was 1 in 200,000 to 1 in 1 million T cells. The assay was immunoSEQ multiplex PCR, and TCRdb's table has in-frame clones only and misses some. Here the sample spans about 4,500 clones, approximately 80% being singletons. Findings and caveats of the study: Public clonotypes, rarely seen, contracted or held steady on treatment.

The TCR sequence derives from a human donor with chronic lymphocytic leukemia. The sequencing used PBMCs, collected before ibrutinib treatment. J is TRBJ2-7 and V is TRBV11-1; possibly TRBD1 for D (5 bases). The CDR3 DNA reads TGTGCCAGCACCCCTATTCAGGGAAACGAGCAGTACTTC. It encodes CASTPIQGNEQYF. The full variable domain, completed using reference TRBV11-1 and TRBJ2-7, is EAEVAQSPRYKITEKSQAVAFWCDPISGHATLYWYRQILGQGPELLVQFQDESVVDDSQLPKDRFSAERLKGVDSTLKIQPAELGDSAMYLCASTPIQGNEQYFGPGTRLTVT.